These T cell receptor beta chains were read from a single sample in a study of shared clonotypes between healthy human individuals. Here immunoSEQ multiplex PCR was the method, and the copy in TCRdb shows in-frame clones only, minus some. This table has about 600,000 clones, 95% to 98% appearing once. The sequenced sample consisted of naive CD4+ T cells sorted from blood. All receptors derive from a woman aged 25 to 39 in good health. Both conserved end residues are part of each CDR3. Each record gives: CDR3 protein, CDR3 DNA, J gene, clone size, D gene, V gene. D genes are given only for firm matches. Clone size, where shown, is once, few, many, or a class for clones that have expanded.

CDR3: CASSPPTLGGYTF; DNA: TGTGCCAGCAGTCCACCAACACTAGGTGGCTACACCTTC; J: TRBJ1-2; size: -; D: -; V: TRBV28
CDR3: CASSNGFQETQYF; DNA: TGTGCCAGTAGCAATGGGTTCCAAGAGACCCAGTACTTC; J: TRBJ2-5; size: -; D: -; V: TRBV19
CDR3: CASSLEGRSYYEQYF; DNA: TGTGCCAGCAGCTTGGAAGGTCGCAGTTACTACGAGCAGTACTTC; J: TRBJ2-7; size: -; D: -; V: TRBV5-5
CDR3: CASSLGNPYGYTF; DNA: TGTGCCAGCAGTTTAGGCAACCCCTATGGCTACACCTTC; J: TRBJ1-2; size: -; D: -; V: TRBV28
CDR3: CASSPGGGTGVSGLGYEQYF; DNA: TGTGCCAGCAGCCCGGGAGGCGGGACAGGGGTTTCAGGTTTGGGGTACGAGCAGTACTTC; J: TRBJ2-7; size: -; D: TRBD1; V: TRBV5-4
CDR3: CASSLIGSEVQPYNEQFF; DNA: TGCGCCAGCAGCTTGATTGGCAGTGAAGTCCAACCCTACAATGAGCAGTTCTTC; J: TRBJ2-1; size: -; D: -; V: TRBV5-1
CDR3: CASSHRVLAGEGTDTQYF; DNA: TGTGCCAGCAGTCACAGGGTTCTAGCGGGAGAGGGCACAGATACGCAGTATTTT; J: TRBJ2-3; size: -; D: TRBD2; V: TRBV6-7
CDR3: CASSPTGSYNEQFF; DNA: TGTGCCAGTAGTCCCACGGGGTCCTACAATGAGCAGTTCTTC; J: TRBJ2-1; size: -; D: -; V: TRBV19
CDR3: CASSFFAGTGYEQYF; DNA: TGTGCCAGCAGTTTCTTCGCCGGGACAGGCTACGAGCAGTACTTC; J: TRBJ2-7; size: -; D: TRBD1; V: TRBV27
CDR3: CASSGPGGTTGELFF; DNA: TGTGCCAGCAGTGGACCGGGAGGGACCACCGGGGAGCTGTTTTTT; J: TRBJ2-2; size: few; D: TRBD2; V: TRBV25-1
CDR3: CASSALGQGLSYEQYF; DNA: TGTGCCAGCAGTGCCCTAGGCCAGGGTCTCTCCTACGAGCAGTACTTC; J: TRBJ2-7; size: -; D: -; V: TRBV2
CDR3: CASSEDAENTDTQYF; DNA: TGTGCCAGCAGTGAAGACGCGGAGAACACAGATACGCAGTATTTT; J: TRBJ2-3; size: -; D: -; V: TRBV6-1
CDR3: CSVLVEGTQYF; DNA: TGCAGCGTTCTCGTCGAGGGGACCCAGTACTTC; J: TRBJ2-5; size: -; D: -; V: TRBV29-1
CDR3: CASSRVAGLAGAGSYEQYF; DNA: TGTGCCAGTAGCAGGGTGGCAGGACTAGCGGGAGCGGGTTCCTACGAGCAGTACTTC; J: TRBJ2-7; size: once; D: TRBD2; V: TRBV19
CDR3: CASSRQWGSSYNEQFF; DNA: TGTGCCAGCAGCCGTCAGTGGGGCTCCTCCTACAATGAGCAGTTCTTC; J: TRBJ2-1; size: -; D: -; V: TRBV13
CDR3: CASSLAATSTETQYF; DNA: TGTGCCAGCAGCTTAGCGGCTACCTCTACGGAGACCCAGTACTTC; J: TRBJ2-5; size: -; D: -; V: TRBV7-3
CDR3: CASSLGSLRTGKTATNEKLFF; DNA: TGCGCCAGCAGCTTGGGGTCGCTCCGGACAGGAAAGACCGCAACTAATGAAAAACTGTTTTTT; J: TRBJ1-4; size: -; D: TRBD1; V: TRBV5-1
CDR3: CASSISARSYEQYF; DNA: TGTGCCAGTAGTATATCGGCTAGAAGCTACGAGCAGTACTTC; J: TRBJ2-7; size: -; D: -; V: TRBV19
CDR3: CASSRRGQTRYGGYTF; DNA: TGTGCCAGCAGCCGACGGGGACAGACCCGATATGGAGGCTACACCTTC; J: TRBJ1-2; size: once; D: TRBD1; V: TRBV5-6
CDR3: CASRSSDRGTYEQYF; DNA: TGTGCCAGCAGATCATCGGACAGGGGAACCTACGAGCAGTACTTC; J: TRBJ2-7; size: -; D: TRBD1; V: TRBV11-2
CDR3: CASSDAGPGLINIQYF; DNA: TGCGCCAGCAGTGACGCCGGCCCTGGACTGATAAACATTCAGTACTTC; J: TRBJ2-4; size: once; D: -; V: TRBV10-1
CDR3: CASSLLGAEAFF; DNA: TGTGCCAGCAGTTTACTAGGGGCTGAAGCTTTCTTT; J: TRBJ1-1; size: -; D: -; V: TRBV27
CDR3: CASSLGPSRAGPYEQYF; DNA: TGTGCCAGCAGCTTAGGGCCGAGTAGGGCAGGCCCCTACGAGCAGTACTTC; J: TRBJ2-7; size: -; D: -; V: TRBV11-2
CDR3: CASSLWRGNTGELFF; DNA: TGTGCCAGCAGTTTATGGCGGGGCAACACCGGGGAGCTGTTTTTT; J: TRBJ2-2; size: -; D: -; V: TRBV28
CDR3: CASSSMAGATDTQYF; DNA: TGTGCCAGTAGTTCCATGGCGGGCGCAACAGATACGCAGTATTTT; J: TRBJ2-3; size: -; D: -; V: TRBV19
CDR3: CASTFHRWGASNQPQHF; DNA: TGTGCCAGCACGTTTCACCGGTGGGGGGCGTCCAATCAGCCCCAGCATTTT; J: TRBJ1-5; size: -; D: -; V: TRBV28
CDR3: CASSQGTSSYNEQFF; DNA: TGTGCCAGCAGCCAAGGGACTAGCTCCTACAATGAGCAGTTCTTC; J: TRBJ2-1; size: -; D: TRBD2; V: TRBV14
CDR3: CASRSQGASGNTIYF; DNA: TGTGCCAGCAGATCACAGGGGGCTTCTGGAAACACCATATATTTT; J: TRBJ1-3; size: -; D: TRBD1; V: TRBV28
CDR3: CAWSVWPAASGNSGNTIYF; DNA: TGTGCCTGGAGTGTATGGCCCGCCGCATCAGGGAACTCTGGAAACACCATATATTTT; J: TRBJ1-3; size: -; D: -; V: TRBV30
CDR3: CASTPSDGNYGYTF; DNA: TGTGCCAGCACTCCAAGCGACGGAAACTATGGCTACACCTTC; J: TRBJ1-2; size: -; D: -; V: TRBV6-6
CDR3: CASSLFRLAGRNEQFF; DNA: TGTGCCAGCAGCTTATTCCGACTAGCGGGCAGAAATGAGCAGTTCTTC; J: TRBJ2-1; size: -; D: TRBD2; V: TRBV7-2
CDR3: CASSSAGNQPQHF; DNA: TGTGCCAGCTCTTCGGCGGGTAATCAGCCCCAGCATTTT; J: TRBJ1-5; size: -; D: -; V: TRBV18
CDR3: CSVNQGAYGYTF; DNA: TGCAGCGTGAATCAGGGAGCCTATGGCTACACCTTC; J: TRBJ1-2; size: -; D: -; V: TRBV29-1
CDR3: CASCPEAYEQYF; DNA: TGTGCCAGCTGTCCTGAGGCCTACGAGCAGTACTTC; J: TRBJ2-7; size: -; D: -; V: TRBV28
CDR3: CASSLDAITDTQYF; DNA: TGCGCCAGCAGCTTGGATGCTATCACAGATACGCAGTATTTT; J: TRBJ2-3; size: -; D: -; V: TRBV5-1
CDR3: CASSLLTSGGHEQFF; DNA: TGTGCCAGCAGTTTACTGACTAGCGGGGGCCATGAGCAGTTCTTC; J: TRBJ2-1; size: -; D: TRBD2; V: TRBV28
CDR3: CASSYDLLNGGYTF; DNA: TGTGCCAGCAGTTACGATCTATTAAACGGCGGCTACACCTTC; J: TRBJ1-2; size: -; D: -; V: TRBV6-5
CDR3: CASSQGGGQSSYEQYF; DNA: TGCGCCAGCAGCCAAGGTGGCGGGCAAAGCTCCTACGAGCAGTACTTC; J: TRBJ2-7; size: -; D: -; V: TRBV4-1
CDR3: CASRMTGGTSYNEQFF; DNA: TGTGCCAGCAGGATGACAGGCGGGACCTCCTACAATGAGCAGTTCTTC; J: TRBJ2-1; size: -; D: -; V: TRBV7-9
CDR3: CASRPGQGSYTF; DNA: TGTGCCAGCAGGCCGGGACAGGGGAGCTACACCTTC; J: TRBJ1-2; size: -; D: TRBD1; V: TRBV5-4
CDR3: CASSRDIIRNTEAFF; DNA: TGTGCCAGCAGCCGGGACATCATCAGGAACACTGAAGCTTTCTTT; J: TRBJ1-1; size: -; D: -; V: TRBV28
CDR3: CASSQPGLASTDTQYF; DNA: TGTGCCAGCAGCCAGCCCGGACTAGCTAGCACAGATACGCAGTATTTT; J: TRBJ2-3; size: -; D: TRBD2; V: TRBV14
CDR3: CASSVGLSPGEAFF; DNA: TGTGCCAGCAGCGTAGGTCTGTCGCCGGGAGAAGCTTTCTTT; J: TRBJ1-1; size: -; D: -; V: TRBV9